This T cell receptor (beta chain) was captured in a study of blood T cell repertoires in COVID-19 (dated by TCRdb to 2020 to 2022). About the study as a whole: Collaborator samples came from the United States, Italy and Spain and covered acute and convalescent phases of COVID-19. The prospective study material was composed of cDNA or gDNA derived from T cells, B-cell-depleted T cells, or PBMCs. Subjects who had been exposed to COVID-19, were actively infected with it, or had recovered from it provided the deeply sampled blood TCRbeta repertoires that made up the dataset. A freely available public database, intended as a resource for researchers studying the immune response to SARS-CoV-2, is where the repertoires were released. The samples were drawn from two sources: the first 160 participants of the ongoing ImmuneRACE study, and approximately 1,300 subjects contributed by 6 global collaborators. A de-identified subject ID, COVID-19 status, age in years and sex were almost always included in the sample metadata. Where HLA class I and class II types were available, the types were taken from metadata supplied by the sample provider, not from assay-based typing. The paper as a whole reports these results and caveats: The quantity of clinical and demographic metadata differed by source and by participant and was supplied without curation.

TCRbeta CDR3 regions were amplified from genomic DNA using the immunoSEQ Assay, a bias-controlled multiplex PCR. On the authors' methods: The number of nucleated cells in each sample was estimated by amplification of reference gene primers within the assay. Sequence reads were collapsed and filtered to measure the absolute abundance of every unique TCRbeta CDR3 rearrangement. For each sample, productive Simpson clonality was calculated as the square root of Simpson's diversity index across productive rearrangements. Held by TCRdb, this immuneACCESS table contains in-frame sequences only and omits some clones. Under half of the omission traces to an unresolved V gene where checked; the cause of the rest is unknown. That table supplies the V and J calls and clone size; D and trimming were determined from the DNA. This sample comprises 120,000 to 150,000 clones, around three quarters of them detected only once. About 4% of the sample rests with the top ten.

The collaborating institutions used their own protocols to collect whole blood in K2EDTA tubes. For TCRbeta analysis, collaborators shipped samples as frozen whole blood, isolated PBMCs, or DNA extracted from either of those sample types. The germline V gene specifies MNHEY as CDR1 and SVGAGI as CDR2. V loses 6 bases, J loses 6 bases, and the germline ends lie 9 bases apart. Counted from cysteine to phenylalanine, this CDR3 has 12 amino acids. Only the CDR3 portion is preserved as DNA: 36 bases, with reading frame beginning at the first base. To note about this clone: No antigen is known for it. No much larger clone exists at a distance of one base, and base qualities are not known.

This sequence uses TRBV6-5 and TRBJ1-5; the D gene is perhaps TRBD1, from 5 matching bases. Sequenced material: peripheral blood. This sequence was found in a man aged 55 to 70 with acute or convalescent COVID-19. For the CDR3, the sequence is CASRNRFQPQHF. The sequence in DNA is TGTGCCAGCAGGAACAGGTTTCAGCCCCAGCATTTT.